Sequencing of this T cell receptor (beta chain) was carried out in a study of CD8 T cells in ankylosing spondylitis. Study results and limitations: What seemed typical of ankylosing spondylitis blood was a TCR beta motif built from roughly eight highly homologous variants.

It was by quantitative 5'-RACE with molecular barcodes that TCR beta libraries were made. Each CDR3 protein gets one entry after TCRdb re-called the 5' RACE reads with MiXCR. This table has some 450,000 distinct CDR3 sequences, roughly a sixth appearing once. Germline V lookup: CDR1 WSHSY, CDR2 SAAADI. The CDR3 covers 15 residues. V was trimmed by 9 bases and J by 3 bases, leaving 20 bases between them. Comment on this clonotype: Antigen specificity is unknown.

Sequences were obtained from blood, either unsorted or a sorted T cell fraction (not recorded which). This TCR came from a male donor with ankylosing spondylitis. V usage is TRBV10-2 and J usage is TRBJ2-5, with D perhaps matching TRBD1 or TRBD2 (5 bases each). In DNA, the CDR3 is TGCGCCAGTGAGAGGGGATCGGGAAAAAAAGAGACCCAGTACTTC. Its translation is CASERGSGKKETQYF.